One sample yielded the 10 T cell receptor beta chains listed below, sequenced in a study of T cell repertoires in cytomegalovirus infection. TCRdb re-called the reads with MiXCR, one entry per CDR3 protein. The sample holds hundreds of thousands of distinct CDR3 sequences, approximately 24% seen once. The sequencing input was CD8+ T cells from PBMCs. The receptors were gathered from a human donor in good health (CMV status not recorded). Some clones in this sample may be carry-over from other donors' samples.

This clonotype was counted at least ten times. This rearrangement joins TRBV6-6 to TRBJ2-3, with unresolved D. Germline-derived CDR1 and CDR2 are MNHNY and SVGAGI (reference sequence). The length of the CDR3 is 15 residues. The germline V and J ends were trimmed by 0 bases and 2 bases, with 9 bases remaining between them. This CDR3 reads CASSYSAQYTDTQYF. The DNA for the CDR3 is TGTGCCAGCAGTTACTCTGCCCAGTACACAGATACGCAGTATTTT.

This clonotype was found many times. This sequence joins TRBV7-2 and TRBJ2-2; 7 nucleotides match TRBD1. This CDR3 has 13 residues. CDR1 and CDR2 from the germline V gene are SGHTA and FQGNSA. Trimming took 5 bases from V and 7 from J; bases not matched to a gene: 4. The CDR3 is CASSGTVGGELFF. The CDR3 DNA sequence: TGTGCCAGCAGCGGGACAGTCGGCGGGGAGCTGTTTTTT.

Written as DNA, the CDR3 is TGTGCCAGCAGCTTGGCCCCCGGGACGGATGGAATGAAGCAGTTCTTC. This translates into CASSLAPGTDGMKQFF. The chain combines TRBV5-5 with TRBJ2-1, with D possibly being TRBD1 or TRBD2 (5 bases each). Trimming cost V 0 bases and J 11 bases, with 21 bases left between them. The CDR3 totals 16 residues. CDR1 is SGHKS and CDR2 is YYEKEE in the germline V gene (reference sequence).

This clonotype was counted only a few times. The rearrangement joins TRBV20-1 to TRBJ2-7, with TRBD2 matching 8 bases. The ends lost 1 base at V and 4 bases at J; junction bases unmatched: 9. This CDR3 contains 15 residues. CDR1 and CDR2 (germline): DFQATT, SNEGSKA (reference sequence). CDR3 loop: CSARGAGARSYEQYF. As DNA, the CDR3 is TGCAGTGCTAGAGGAGCGGGGGCCCGCTCATACGAGCAGTACTTC.

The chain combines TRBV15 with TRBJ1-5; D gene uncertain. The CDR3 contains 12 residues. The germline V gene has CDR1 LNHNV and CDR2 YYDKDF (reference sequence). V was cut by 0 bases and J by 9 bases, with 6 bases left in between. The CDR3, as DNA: TGTGCCACCAGCAGAGAGAGTATGCCCCAGCATTTT. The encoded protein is CATSRESMPQHF.

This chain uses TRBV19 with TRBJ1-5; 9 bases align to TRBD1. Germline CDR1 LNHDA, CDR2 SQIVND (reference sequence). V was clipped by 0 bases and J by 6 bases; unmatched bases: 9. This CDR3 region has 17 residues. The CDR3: CASSIDLAGQGTQPQHF. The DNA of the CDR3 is TGTGCCAGTAGTATAGATCTGGCGGGACAGGGTACTCAGCCCCAGCATTTT.

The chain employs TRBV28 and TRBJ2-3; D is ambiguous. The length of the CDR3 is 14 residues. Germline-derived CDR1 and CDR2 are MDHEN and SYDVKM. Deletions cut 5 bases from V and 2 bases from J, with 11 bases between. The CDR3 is CASSPEYSTDTQYF. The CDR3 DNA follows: TGTGCCAGCAGTCCCGAATATTCCACAGATACGCAGTATTTT.

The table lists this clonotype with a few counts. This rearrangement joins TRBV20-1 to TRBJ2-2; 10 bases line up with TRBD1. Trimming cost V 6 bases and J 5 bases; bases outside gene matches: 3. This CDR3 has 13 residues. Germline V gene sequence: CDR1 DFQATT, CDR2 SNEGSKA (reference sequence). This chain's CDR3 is CSAGTGVTGELFF. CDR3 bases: TGCAGTGCCGGGACAGGGGTGACCGGGGAGCTGTTTTTT.

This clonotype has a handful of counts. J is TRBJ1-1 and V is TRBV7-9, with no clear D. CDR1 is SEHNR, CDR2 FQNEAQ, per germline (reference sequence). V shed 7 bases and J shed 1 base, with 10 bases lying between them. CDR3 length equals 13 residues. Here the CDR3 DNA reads TGTGCCAGCACCCCTAGGCCGAACACTGAAGCTTTCTTT. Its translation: CASTPRPNTEAFF.

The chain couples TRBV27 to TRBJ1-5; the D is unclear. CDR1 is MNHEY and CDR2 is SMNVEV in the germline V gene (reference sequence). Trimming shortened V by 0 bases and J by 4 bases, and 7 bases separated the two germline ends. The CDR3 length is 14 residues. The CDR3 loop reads CASSLSPGNQPQHF. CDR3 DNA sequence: TGTGCCAGCAGTTTATCTCCTGGAAATCAGCCCCAGCATTTT.